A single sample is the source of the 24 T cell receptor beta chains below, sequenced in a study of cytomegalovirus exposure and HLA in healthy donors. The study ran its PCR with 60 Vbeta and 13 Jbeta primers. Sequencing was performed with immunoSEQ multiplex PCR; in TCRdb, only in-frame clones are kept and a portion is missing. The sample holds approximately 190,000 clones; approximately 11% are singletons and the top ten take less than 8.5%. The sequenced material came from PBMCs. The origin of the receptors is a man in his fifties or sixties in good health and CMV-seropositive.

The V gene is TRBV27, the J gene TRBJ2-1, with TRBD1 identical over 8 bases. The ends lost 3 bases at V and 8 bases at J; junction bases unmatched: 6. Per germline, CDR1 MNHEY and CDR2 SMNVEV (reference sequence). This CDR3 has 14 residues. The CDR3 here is CASSFGQGGYEQFF. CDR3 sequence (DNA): TGTGCCAGCAGTTTCGGACAGGGTGGGTATGAGCAGTTCTTC.

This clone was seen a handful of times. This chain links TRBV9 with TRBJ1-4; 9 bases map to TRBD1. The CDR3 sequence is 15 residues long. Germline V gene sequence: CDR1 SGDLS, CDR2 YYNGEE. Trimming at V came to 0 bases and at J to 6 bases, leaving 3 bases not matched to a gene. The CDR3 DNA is TGTGCCAGCAGCGTAGAGGGGACAGGGTATGAAAAACTGTTTTTT. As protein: CASSVEGTGYEKLFF. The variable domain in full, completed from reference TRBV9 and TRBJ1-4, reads DSGVTQTPKHLITATGQRVTLRCSPRSGDLSVYWYQQSLDQGLQFLIQYYNGEERAKGNILERFSAQQFPDLHSELNLSSLELGDSALYFCASSVEGTGYEKLFFGSGTQLSVL.

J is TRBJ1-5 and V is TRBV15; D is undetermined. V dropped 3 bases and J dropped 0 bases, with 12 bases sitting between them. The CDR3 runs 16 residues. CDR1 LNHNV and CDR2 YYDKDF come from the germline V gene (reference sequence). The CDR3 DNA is TGTGCCACCAGCAGGAAGACTCAATATAGCAATCAGCCCCAGCATTTT. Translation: CATSRKTQYSNQPQHF.

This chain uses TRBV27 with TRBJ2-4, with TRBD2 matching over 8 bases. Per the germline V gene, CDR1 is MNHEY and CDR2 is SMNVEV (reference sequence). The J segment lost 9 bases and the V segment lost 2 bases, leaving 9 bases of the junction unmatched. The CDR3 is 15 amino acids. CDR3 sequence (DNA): TGTGCCAGCAGTTTAGGTCGGGGGGGTTCGAGCATTCAGTACTTC. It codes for CASSLGRGGSSIQYF.

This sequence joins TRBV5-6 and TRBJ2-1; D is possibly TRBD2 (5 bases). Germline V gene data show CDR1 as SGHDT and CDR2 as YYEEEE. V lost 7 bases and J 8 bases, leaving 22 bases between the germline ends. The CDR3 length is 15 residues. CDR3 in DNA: TGTGCCAGCGATGCCATCACTCGGGGTGGGCATGAGCAGTTCTTC. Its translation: CASDAITRGGHEQFF.

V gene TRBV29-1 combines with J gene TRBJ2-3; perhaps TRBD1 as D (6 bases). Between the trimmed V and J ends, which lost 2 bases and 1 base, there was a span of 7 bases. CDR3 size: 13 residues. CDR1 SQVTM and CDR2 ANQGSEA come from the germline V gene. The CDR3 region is CSVERQGTDTQYF. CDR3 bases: TGCAGCGTTGAAAGACAGGGCACAGATACGCAGTATTTT.

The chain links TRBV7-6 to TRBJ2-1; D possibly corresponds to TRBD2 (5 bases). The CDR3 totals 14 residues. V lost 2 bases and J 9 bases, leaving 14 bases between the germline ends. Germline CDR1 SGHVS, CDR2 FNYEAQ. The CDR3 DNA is TGTGCCAGCAGCTTAATAATCGGGGTAGTTGAGCAGTTCTTC. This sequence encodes CASSLIIGVVEQFF.

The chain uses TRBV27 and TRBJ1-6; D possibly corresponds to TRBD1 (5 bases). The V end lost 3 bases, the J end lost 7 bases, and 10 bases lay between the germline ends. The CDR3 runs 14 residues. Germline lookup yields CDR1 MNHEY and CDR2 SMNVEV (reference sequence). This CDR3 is CASSFRGRNSPLHF. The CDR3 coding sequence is TGTGCCAGCAGTTTCCGGGGGAGGAATTCACCCCTCCACTTT.

The CDR3 spells CASSEDGTGGRETQYF. The CDR3 DNA sequence: TGTGCCAGCAGTGAAGATGGGACAGGGGGCCGAGAGACCCAGTACTTC. This chain uses TRBV25-1 with TRBJ2-5; 12 bases match TRBD1. Germline V gene lookup returns CDR1 MGHDK and CDR2 SYGVNS. After removal of 2 bases from V and 4 bases from J, the junction contained 5 bases not matched to a gene. The CDR3 contains 16 residues.

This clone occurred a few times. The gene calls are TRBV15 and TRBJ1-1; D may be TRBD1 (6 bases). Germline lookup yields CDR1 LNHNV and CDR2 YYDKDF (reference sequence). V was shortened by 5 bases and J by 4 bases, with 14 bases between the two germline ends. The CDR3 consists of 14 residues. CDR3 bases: TGTGCCACCAGCGAGCCCGACAGGTCCACTGAAGCTTTCTTT. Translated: CATSEPDRSTEAFF. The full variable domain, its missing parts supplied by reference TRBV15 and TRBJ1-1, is DAMVIQNPRYQVTQFGKPVTLSCSQTLNHNVMYWYQQKSSQAPKLLFHYYDKDFNNEADTPDNFQSRRPNTSFCFLDIRSPGLGDTAMYLCATSEPDRSTEAFFGQGTRLTVV.

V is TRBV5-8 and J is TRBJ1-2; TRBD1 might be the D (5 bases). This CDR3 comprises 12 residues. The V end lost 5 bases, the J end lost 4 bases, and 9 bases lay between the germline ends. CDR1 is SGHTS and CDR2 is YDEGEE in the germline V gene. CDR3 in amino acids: CASRKQVYGYTF. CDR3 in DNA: TGTGCCAGCAGGAAACAGGTCTATGGCTACACCTTC.

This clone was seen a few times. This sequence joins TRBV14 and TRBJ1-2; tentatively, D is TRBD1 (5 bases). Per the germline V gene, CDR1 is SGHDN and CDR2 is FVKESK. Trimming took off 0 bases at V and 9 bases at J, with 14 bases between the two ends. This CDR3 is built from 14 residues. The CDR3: CASSQDPGLARYTF. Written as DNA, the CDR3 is TGTGCCAGCAGCCAAGATCCGGGACTGGCCCGCTACACCTTC.

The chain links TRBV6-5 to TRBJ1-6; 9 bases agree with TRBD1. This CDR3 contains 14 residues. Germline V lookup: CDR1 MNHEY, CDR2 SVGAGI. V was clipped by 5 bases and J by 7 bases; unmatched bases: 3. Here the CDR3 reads CASSHRGRNSPLHF. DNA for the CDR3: TGTGCCAGCAGTCACAGGGGGCGAAATTCACCCCTCCACTTT.

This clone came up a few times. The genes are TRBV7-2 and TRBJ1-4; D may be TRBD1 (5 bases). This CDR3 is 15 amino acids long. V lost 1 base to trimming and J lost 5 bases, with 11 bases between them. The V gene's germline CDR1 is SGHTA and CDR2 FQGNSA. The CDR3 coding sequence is TGTGCCAGCAGCTTAGGTGTCAGGGCCAATGAAAAACTGTTTTTT. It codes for CASSLGVRANEKLFF.

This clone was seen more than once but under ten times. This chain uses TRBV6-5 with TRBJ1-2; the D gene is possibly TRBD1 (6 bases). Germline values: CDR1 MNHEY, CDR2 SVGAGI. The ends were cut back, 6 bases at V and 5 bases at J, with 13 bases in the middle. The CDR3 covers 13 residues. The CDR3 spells CASRTGTPYGYTF. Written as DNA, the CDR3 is TGTGCCAGCAGAACCGGGACACCTTATGGCTACACCTTC.

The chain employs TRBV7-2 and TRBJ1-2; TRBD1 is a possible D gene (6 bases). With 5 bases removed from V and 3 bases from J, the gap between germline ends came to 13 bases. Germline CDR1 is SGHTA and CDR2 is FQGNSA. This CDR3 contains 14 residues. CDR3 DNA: TGTGCCAGCAGCCCCGGGAGGGGGTACTATGGCTACACCTTC. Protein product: CASSPGRGYYGYTF. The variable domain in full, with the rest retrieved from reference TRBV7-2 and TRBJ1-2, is GAGVSQSPSNKVTEKGKDVELRCDPISGHTALYWYRQSLGQGLEFLIYFQGNSAPDKSGLPSDRFSAERTGGSVSTLTIQRTQQEDSAVYLCASSPGRGYYGYTFGSGTRLTVV.

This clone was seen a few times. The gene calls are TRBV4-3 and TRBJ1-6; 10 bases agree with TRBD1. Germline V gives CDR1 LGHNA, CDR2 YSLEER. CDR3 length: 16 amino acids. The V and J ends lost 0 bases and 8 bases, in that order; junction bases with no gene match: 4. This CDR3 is CASSQEGTGAYSPLHF. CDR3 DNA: TGCGCCAGCAGCCAAGAGGGGACAGGGGCGTATTCACCCCTCCACTTT.

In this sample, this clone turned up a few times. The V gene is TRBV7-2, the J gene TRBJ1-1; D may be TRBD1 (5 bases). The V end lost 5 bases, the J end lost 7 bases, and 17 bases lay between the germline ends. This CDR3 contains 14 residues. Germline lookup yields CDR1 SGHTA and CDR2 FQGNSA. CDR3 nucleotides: TGTGCCAGCAGCCCAGGGAGGCTGACCCTTGAAGCTTTCTTT. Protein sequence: CASSPGRLTLEAFF.

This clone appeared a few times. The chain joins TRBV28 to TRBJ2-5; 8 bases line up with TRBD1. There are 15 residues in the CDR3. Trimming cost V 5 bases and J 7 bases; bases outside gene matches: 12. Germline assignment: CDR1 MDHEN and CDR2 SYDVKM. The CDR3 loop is CASSPPDRAGGTQYF. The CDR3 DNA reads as TGTGCCAGCAGTCCACCGGACAGGGCGGGTGGGACCCAGTACTTC. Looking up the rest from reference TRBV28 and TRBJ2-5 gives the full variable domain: DVKVTQSSRYLVKRTGEKVFLECVQDMDHENMFWYRQDPGLGLRLIYFSYDVKMKEKGDIPEGYSVSREKKERFSLILESASTNQTSMYLCASSPPDRAGGTQYFGPGTRLLVL.

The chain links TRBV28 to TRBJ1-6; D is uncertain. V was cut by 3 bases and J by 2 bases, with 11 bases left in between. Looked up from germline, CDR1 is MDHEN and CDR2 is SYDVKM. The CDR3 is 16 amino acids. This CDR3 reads CASSLRALPYNSPLHF. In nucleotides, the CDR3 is TGTGCCAGCAGTTTGAGGGCGCTTCCCTATAATTCACCCCTCCACTTT.

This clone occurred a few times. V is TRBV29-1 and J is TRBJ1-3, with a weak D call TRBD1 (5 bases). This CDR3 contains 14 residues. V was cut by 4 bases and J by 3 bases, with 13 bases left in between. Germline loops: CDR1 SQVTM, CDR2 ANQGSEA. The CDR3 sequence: CSVGRRDLGNTIYF. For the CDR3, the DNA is TGCAGCGTTGGCCGGCGGGACCTTGGAAACACCATATATTTT.

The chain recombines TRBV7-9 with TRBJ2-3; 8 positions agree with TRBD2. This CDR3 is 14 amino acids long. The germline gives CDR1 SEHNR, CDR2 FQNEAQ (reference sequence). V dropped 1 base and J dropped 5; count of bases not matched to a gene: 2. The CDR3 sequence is CASSLERERDTQYF. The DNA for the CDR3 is TGTGCCAGCAGCTTAGAGCGGGAGAGAGATACGCAGTATTTT.

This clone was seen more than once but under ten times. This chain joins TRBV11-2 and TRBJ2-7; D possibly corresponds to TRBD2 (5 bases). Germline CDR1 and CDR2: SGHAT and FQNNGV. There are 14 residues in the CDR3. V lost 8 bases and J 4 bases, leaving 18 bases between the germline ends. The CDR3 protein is CASVPSGLSYEQYF. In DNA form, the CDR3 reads TGTGCCAGCGTTCCCTCTGGACTCTCGTACGAGCAGTACTTC.

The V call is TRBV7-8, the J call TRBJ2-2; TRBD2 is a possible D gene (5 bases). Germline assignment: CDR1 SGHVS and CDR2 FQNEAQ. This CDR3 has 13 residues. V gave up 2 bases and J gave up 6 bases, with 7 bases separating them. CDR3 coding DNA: TGTGCCAGCAGCTTAACCGGGGCCGGGGAGCTGTTTTTT. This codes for CASSLTGAGELFF.